One T cell receptor beta chain is described in this entry. The antigen is not known. 60 Vbeta and 13 Jbeta primers were used in PCR. Repertoires were generated with immunoSEQ multiplex PCR, while TCRdb's copy carries only in-frame clones and drops some. The data contain around 130,000 clones, approximately 85% of them singletons. Germline V lookup: CDR1 MGHRA, CDR2 YSYEKL. The CDR3 runs to 12 residues. V was trimmed by 0 bases and J by 5 bases, leaving 5 bases between them. The data derive from a study of cytomegalovirus exposure and HLA in healthy donors. Overall study context: Out of 150 million to 200 million T cells, an earlier analysis found around 120 million unique TCR beta sequences in total.

General study findings and limits: In vitro data verified a few CMV-associated chains as specific for CMV antigens. The investigators catalogued some 160 TCR beta chains as cytomegalovirus-associated.

Donors in the study were healthy people who gave bone marrow. The receptor was isolated from a male donor in good health and CMV-seropositive. Sequencing input: PBMCs. This chain links TRBV4-1 with TRBJ2-7; no clear D gene. The CDR3 DNA sequence: TGCGCCAGCAGCCAAGATAATAACGAGCAGTACTTC. Its protein product is CASSQDNNEQYF.